This TCR beta chain was identified in a study of T-cell memory formation after mild COVID-19 (dated by TCRdb to about 2021). Regarding the complete study: TCR sequence clusters from the two donors were largely donor specific. In a couple of donors, T-cell clones that expanded and contracted after mild COVID-19 were tracked by sequencing TCRalpha and TCRbeta repertoires over time. The cohort was made up of two young adult volunteers, one female and one male, who were previously healthy. Study-wide conclusions, independent of this receptor: Some responding clones were detected in pre-infection memory, suggesting pre-existing cross-reactive memory T cells joined the SARS-CoV-2 response. SARS-CoV-2 specificity was not confirmed for the second-wave clones peaking on day 37. The study included only a couple of mild cases, and larger cohorts that include severe cases with pre-infection samples were judged to be necessary. Balanced CD4/CD8 phenotypes were observed for clones contracting from day 15 to 85, whereas a bias towards CD4+ was observed for a second wave of clones expanding from day 15 to 37. Contracting CD4+ clones were located mainly in the CM and EM memory subsets, whereas CD8+ clones were found to be enriched in EMRA.

Ficoll-Paque density gradient centrifugation was used to isolate PBMCs. Sequencing was carried out with an Illumina NovaSeq 6000. Using 5'RACE with constant-segment primers, TCRalpha and TCRbeta cDNA libraries were constructed, with sample barcodes and unique molecular identifiers added in the process. Trizol reagent was used to extract RNA from every sample. Library amplification was performed in two PCR steps, and a second sample barcode and Illumina TruSeq adapters were introduced in the second step. The libraries were sequenced on an Illumina NovaSeq using 2 x 150 bp paired-end reads. Per the original workflow: Demultiplexing of reads and collapsing into UMI-guided consensus sequences were performed with migec v1.2.7. Using mixcr v2.1.11, UMI consensuses were aligned to TRA and TRB V and J templates and then assembled into clonotypes. A clonotype was counted as expanded or contracted only when both edgeR and NoisET called the clonotype significant, with the noise models trained on biological replicates. edgeR calls used a false discovery rate-adjusted p below 0.01 and a log2 fold-change threshold of 1. As an exploratory analysis of dynamics, max-normalized trajectories of the 1000 most abundant clonotypes were examined by PCA with hierarchical clustering. Separately sequenced CD4+ and CD8+ repertoires were used to assign the CD4 or CD8 phenotype of responding clones. TCRdb applied fastp at Q25 and MiXCR to the public reads, then kept only in-frame beta chains. Rows with one shared CDR3 protein collapse into an entry with the most common genes and DNA. The V and J calls here are based on TCRdb, not the publication. A total of hundreds of thousands of distinct CDR3 sequences appear in this sample, roughly 15% of them only once. Approximately 21% of the sample comes from the top ten.

The CDR1 and CDR2 encoded by the germline V gene are MNHEY and SVGAGI. From its cysteine to its phenylalanine, the CDR3 spans 15 amino acids. The kept DNA is CDR3 alone, 45 bases in frame from the first base. V is trimmed back by 6 bases and J by 4 bases, and the junction contains 8 bases that no gene match accounts for. This clonotype was counted many times. The specificity of this receptor is unknown. Base-call qualities are not available, and no considerably larger clone is one nucleotide away. The source of this sequence is a man aged 18 to 30 who had mild COVID-19 (a few samples of this study predate the infection). The sample titles of this study are shuffled in the database, so cell type and time point are left out; the donor was told from shared clones. The chain couples TRBV6-5 to TRBJ2-1, and 8 bases in between align with TRBD2. The sequencing input was PBMCs or a T cell subset sorted from them (not recorded which). The CDR3 amino acid sequence is: CASSSVAGRYNEQFF. The nucleotides are TGTGCCAGCAGCTCAGTAGCGGGGCGATACAATGAGCAGTTCTTC.